The next 2 T cell receptor beta chains were all read from a single sample in a study of T cell repertoires in cytomegalovirus infection. Their antigens are not known. TCRdb passed the reads through MiXCR, listing each CDR3 protein once. The table records approximately 590,000 distinct CDR3 sequences, 40% of them present only once. The sequencing here drew on cultured PBMCs, taken from culture after CMV antigen stimulation. These TCRs come from a human donor in good health (CMV status not recorded). Some clones in this sample may be carry-over from other donors' samples.

This clonotype was seen just once. The chain carries TRBV19 and TRBJ2-4, with TRBD1 identical over 7 bases. This CDR3 region has 14 residues. Unmatched junction bases numbered 8, after V lost 3 bases and J lost 9 bases. Germline V gene data show CDR1 as LNHDA and CDR2 as SQIVND (reference sequence). The CDR3 coding sequence is TGTGCCAGTAGTATTTCCAGACAGGGCCCCATTCAGTACTTC. Translation gives CASSISRQGPIQYF.

The CDR3: CASSFLGLAGVGETQYF. CDR3 sequence (DNA): TGTGCCAGCAGTTTCCTTGGACTAGCGGGAGTGGGGGAGACCCAGTACTTC. The gene calls are TRBV27 and TRBJ2-5; 13 bases align to TRBD2. The CDR3 loop spans 17 amino acids. Unmatched junction bases numbered 9, after V lost 3 bases and J lost 5 bases. CDR1 is MNHEY and CDR2 is SMNVEV in the germline V gene (reference sequence).